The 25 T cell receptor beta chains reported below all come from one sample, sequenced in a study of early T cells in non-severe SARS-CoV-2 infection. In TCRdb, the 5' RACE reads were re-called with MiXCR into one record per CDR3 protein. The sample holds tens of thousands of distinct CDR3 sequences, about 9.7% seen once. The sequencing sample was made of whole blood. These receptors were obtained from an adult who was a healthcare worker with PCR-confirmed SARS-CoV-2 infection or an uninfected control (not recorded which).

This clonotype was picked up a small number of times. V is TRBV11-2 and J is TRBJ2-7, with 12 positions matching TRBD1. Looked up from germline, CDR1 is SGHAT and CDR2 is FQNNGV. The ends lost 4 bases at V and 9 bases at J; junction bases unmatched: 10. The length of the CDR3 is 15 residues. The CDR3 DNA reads TGTGCCAGCAGCTCCCGGGACAGGGGGCGTTGGGGGCAGTACTTC. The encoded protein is CASSSRDRGRWGQYF.

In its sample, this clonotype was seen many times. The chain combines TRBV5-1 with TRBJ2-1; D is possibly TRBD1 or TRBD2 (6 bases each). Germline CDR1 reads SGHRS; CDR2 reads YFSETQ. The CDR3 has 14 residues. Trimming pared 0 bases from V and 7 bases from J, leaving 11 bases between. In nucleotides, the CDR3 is TGCGCCAGCAGCTTGGACAGGGAGGTTAATGAGCAGTTCTTC. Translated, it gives CASSLDREVNEQFF.

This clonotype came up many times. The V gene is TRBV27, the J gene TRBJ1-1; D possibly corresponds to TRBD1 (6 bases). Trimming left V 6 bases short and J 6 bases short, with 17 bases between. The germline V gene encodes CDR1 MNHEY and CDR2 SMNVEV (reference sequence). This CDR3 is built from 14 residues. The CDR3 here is CASSPLQGGSEAFF. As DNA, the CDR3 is TGTGCCAGCAGCCCGCTACAGGGAGGATCTGAAGCTTTCTTT.

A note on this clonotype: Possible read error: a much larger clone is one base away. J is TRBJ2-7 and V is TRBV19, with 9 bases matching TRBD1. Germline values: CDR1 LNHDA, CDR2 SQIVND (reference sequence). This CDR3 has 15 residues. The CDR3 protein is CASSIKGQGTYKQYF. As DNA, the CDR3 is TGTGCCAGTAGTATCAAGGGACAGGGTACCTACAAGCAGTACTTC.

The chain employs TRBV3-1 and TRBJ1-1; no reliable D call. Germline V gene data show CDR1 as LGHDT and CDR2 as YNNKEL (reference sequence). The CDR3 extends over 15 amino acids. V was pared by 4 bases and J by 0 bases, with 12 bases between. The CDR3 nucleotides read TGTGCCAGCAGCCGAGGGTTGGAGATGAACACTGAAGCTTTCTTT. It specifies CASSRGLEMNTEAFF.

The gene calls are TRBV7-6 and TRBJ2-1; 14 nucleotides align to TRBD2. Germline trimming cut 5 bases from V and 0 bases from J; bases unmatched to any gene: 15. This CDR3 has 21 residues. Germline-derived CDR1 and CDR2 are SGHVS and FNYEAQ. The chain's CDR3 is CASSLRGTSGSRGSSYNEQFF. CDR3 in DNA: TGTGCCAGCAGCCTCCGTGGGACTAGCGGGAGTAGGGGCAGCTCCTACAATGAGCAGTTCTTC.

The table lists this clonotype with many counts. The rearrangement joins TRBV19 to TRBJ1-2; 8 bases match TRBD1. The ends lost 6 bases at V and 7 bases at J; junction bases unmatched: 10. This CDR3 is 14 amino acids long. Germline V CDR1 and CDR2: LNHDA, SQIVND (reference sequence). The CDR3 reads CASRFIQGAFGYTF. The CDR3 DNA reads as TGTGCCAGTAGATTTATCCAGGGGGCTTTTGGCTACACCTTC.

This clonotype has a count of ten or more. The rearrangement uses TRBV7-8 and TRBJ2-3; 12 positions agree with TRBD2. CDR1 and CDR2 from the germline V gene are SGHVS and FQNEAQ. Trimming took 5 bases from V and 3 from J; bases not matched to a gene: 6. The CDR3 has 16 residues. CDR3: CASSPRTSGNTDTQYF. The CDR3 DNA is TGTGCCAGCAGCCCCCGGACTAGCGGGAATACAGATACGCAGTATTTT.

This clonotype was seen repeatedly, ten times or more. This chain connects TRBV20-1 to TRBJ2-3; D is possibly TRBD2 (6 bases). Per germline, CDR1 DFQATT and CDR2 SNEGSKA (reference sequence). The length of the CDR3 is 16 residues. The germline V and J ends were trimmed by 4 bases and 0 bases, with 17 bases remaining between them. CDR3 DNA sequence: TGCAGTGCTACTGCGGGGACGAGGTTTAGCACAGATACGCAGTATTTT. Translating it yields CSATAGTRFSTDTQYF.

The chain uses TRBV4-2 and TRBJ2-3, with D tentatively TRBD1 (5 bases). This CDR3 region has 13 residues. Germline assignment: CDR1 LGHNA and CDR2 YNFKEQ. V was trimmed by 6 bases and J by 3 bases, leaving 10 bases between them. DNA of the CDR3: TGTGCCAGCAGAGGGGCACCAACAGATACGCAGTATTTT. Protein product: CASRGAPTDTQYF.

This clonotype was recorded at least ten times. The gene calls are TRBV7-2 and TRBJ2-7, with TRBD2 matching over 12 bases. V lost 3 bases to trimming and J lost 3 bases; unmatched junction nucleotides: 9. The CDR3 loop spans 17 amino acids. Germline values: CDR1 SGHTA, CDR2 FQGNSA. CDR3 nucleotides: TGTGCCAGCAGCTTCTCGCTAGCGGGAGGGGCCCTCTACGAGCAGTACTTC. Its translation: CASSFSLAGGALYEQYF.

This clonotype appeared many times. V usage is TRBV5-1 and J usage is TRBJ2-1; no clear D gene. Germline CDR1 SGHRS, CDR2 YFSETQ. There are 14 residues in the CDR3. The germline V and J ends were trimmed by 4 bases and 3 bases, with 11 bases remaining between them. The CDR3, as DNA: TGCGCCAGCAGCCCTTCCGCCGACTACAATGAGCAGTTCTTC. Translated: CASSPSADYNEQFF.

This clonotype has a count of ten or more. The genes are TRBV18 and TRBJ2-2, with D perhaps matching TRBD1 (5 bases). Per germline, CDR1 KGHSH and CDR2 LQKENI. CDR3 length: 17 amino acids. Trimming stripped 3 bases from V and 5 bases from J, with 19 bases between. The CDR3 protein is CASSPGAPREDTGELFF. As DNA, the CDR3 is TGTGCCAGCTCACCCGGCGCCCCCAGGGAAGATACCGGGGAGCTGTTTTTT.

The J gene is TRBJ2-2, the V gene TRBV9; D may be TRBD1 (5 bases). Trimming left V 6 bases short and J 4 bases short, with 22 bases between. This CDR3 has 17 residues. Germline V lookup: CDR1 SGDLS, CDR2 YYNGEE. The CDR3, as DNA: TGTGCCAGCACCCCTCCAGGGTATGGTTCTACCACCGGGGAGCTGTTTTTT. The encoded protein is CASTPPGYGSTTGELFF. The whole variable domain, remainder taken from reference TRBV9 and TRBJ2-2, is DSGVTQTPKHLITATGQRVTLRCSPRSGDLSVYWYQQSLDQGLQFLIQYYNGEERAKGNILERFSAQQFPDLHSELNLSSLELGDSALYFCASTPPGYGSTTGELFFGEGSRLTVL.

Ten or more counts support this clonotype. CDR3 sequence (DNA): TGCAGTGCGCTCTCCGGGCTGACTCTTAACACCGGGGAGCTGTTTTTT. Its translation is CSALSGLTLNTGELFF. The rearrangement links TRBV20-1 to TRBJ2-2; D remains unclear. The CDR3 is made up of 16 amino acids. Germline V lookup: CDR1 DFQATT, CDR2 SNEGSKA (reference sequence). Trimming removed 6 bases from V and 2 bases from J, with 19 bases in between.

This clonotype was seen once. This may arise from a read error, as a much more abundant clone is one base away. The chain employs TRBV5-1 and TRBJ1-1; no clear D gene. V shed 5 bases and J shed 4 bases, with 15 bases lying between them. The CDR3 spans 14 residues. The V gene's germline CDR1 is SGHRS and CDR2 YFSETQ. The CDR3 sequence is CASRAGVRITEAFF. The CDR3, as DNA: TGCGCCAGCAGGGCAGGCGTTCGGATCACTGAAGCTTTCTTT.

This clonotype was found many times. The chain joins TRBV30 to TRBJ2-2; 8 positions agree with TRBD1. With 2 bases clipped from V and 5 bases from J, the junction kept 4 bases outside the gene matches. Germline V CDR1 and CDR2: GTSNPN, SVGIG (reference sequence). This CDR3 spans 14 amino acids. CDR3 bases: TGTGCCTGGAGTCCGACAGGGGATACCGGGGAGCTGTTTTTT. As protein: CAWSPTGDTGELFF.

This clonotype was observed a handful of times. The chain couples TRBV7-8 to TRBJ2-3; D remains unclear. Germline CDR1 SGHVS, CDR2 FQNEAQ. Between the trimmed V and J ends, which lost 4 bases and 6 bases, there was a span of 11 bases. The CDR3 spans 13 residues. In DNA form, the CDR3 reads TGTGCCAGCAGCTCCTTGGGTGGGGATACGCAGTATTTT. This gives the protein CASSSLGGDTQYF.

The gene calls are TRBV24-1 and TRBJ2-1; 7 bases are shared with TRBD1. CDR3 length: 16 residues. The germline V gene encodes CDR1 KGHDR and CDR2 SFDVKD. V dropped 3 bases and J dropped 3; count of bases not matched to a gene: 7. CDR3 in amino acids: CATSDSPGGSYNEQFF. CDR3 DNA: TGTGCCACCAGTGATAGTCCAGGGGGTAGCTACAATGAGCAGTTCTTC.

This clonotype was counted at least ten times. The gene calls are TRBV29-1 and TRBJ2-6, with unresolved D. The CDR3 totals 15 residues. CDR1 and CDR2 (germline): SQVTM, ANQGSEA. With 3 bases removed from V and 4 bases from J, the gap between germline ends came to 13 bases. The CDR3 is CSVEGEGAGANVLTF. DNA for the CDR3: TGCAGCGTTGAGGGCGAAGGTGCAGGGGCCAACGTCCTGACTTTC.

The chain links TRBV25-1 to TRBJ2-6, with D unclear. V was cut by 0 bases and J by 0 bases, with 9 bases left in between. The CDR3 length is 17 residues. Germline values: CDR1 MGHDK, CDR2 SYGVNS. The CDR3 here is CASSEYNPRSGANVLTF. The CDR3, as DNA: TGTGCCAGCAGTGAATATAACCCCCGCTCTGGGGCCAACGTCCTGACTTTC.

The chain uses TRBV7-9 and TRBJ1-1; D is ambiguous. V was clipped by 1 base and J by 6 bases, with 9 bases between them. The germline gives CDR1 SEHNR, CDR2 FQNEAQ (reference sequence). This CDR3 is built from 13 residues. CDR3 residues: CASSLVENAEAFF. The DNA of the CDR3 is TGTGCCAGCAGCTTAGTTGAAAATGCTGAAGCTTTCTTT.

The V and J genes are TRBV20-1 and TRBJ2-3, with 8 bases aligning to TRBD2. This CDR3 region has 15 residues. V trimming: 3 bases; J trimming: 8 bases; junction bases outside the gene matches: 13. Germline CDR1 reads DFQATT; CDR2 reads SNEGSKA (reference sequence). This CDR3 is CSASGRASSSGTQYF. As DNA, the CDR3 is TGCAGTGCTAGCGGGAGGGCCAGTTCATCCGGTACGCAGTATTTT.

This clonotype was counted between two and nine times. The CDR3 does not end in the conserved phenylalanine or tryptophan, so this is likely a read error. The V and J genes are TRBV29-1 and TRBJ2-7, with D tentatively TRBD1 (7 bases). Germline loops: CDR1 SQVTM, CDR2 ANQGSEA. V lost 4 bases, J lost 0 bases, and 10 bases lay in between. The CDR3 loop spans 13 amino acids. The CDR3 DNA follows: TGCAGCGTTGCGGGGGACAGCTCCTACGAGCAGTACTCC. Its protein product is CSVAGDSSYEQYS.

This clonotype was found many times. Here the CDR3 reads CASGNPPGTVNTGELFF. The DNA of the CDR3 is TGTGCTAGTGGTAACCCCCCCGGGACAGTGAACACCGGGGAGCTGTTTTTT. This rearrangement joins TRBV12-5 to TRBJ2-2; 7 nucleotides align to TRBD1. Unmatched junction bases numbered 10, after V lost 5 bases and J lost 1 base. CDR1 is LGHNT and CDR2 is FRNRAP in the germline V gene. The CDR3 length is 17 residues.